This T cell receptor (beta chain) was profiled in a study of T cell changes during pregnancy in multiple sclerosis. The assay was immunoSEQ multiplex PCR, and TCRdb's table has in-frame clones only and misses some. The sample lists 50,000 or so clones; about 90% were seen once. The CDR3 runs 13 residues. J gave up 5 bases and V 4 bases, and 5 bases lay outside the gene matches. Looked up from germline, CDR1 is SGHRS and CDR2 is YFSETQ. V gene TRBV5-1 combines with J gene TRBJ2-5; 7 positions agree with TRBD1. This receptor was identified in a female donor in good health, enrolled as a control in a pregnancy study. The starting material was CD4+ T cells from peripheral blood mononuclear cells, obtained after pregnancy. For the CDR3, the DNA is TGCGCCAGCAGCCCGACAGGGTATGAGACCCAGTACTTC. It encodes CASSPTGYETQYF.